This TCR beta chain was identified during a study of beta chain features in type 1 diabetes (dated by TCRdb to the late 2010s). In terms of the full investigation: Mean age, gender distribution, total cell number and subset yield were not different between patients and healthy donors. In the study, TCRB repertoires of sorted circulating CD4+ T cell subsets from recently diagnosed type 1 diabetes patients were compared with those of matched healthy donors. A total of 90 million to 120 million sorted cells were examined across all samples, and a strong correlation was observed between cell number per subset and RNA yield. Naive and central memory subsets were obtained from all 30 or so donors, but regulatory and stem cell-like memory subsets were isolated from only 8 patients and roughly 8 healthy donors.

Each donor gave one peripheral blood draw, averaging around 120 mL, which was collected into heparinised tubes. Using a panel that included CD45RO, CCR7, CD25, CD127, CD95 and CD27, naive, central memory, regulatory and stem cell-like memory CD4+ T cells were sorted on a BD FACSAria II. All sorted populations exceeded 95% purity. PBMCs were separated immediately by Lymphoprep density gradient centrifugation and were stained directly, without being cultured. So that batch effects would be minimized, each experiment stained and sorted samples in pairs, pairing one healthy donor with one patient. V was cut back by 4 bases and J by 0 bases, leaving a gap of 13 bases between them. The CDR3 measures 17 amino acids from cysteine to phenylalanine. CDR3 DNA only is kept here, 51 bases in frame from base 1. CDR1 is given as SGHTA and CDR2 as FQGTGA, both from the germline V gene. The study at large found these results: Patients with type 1 diabetes made fewer insertions and deleted more nucleotides at VDJ recombination sites, implying thymic rearrangement abnormalities. Naive, central memory and regulatory TCRB repertoires appeared to be more alike among patients than among healthy donors. In all four CD4+ subsets, TCRB CDR3 length was moderately but significantly shorter in type 1 diabetes patients. Sequencing cDNA rather than genomic DNA could over-represent highly expressing activated cells, although activation and CD3 levels did not differ between groups. PCR might favor shorter templates, but patient and control samples were amplified and corrected together, so any skew would affect both groups equally. Only small numbers of individuals were included in the HLA sub-analyses, which left unresolved whether HLA type had any influence on TCRB rearrangement.

The entire isolated RNA was reverse transcribed using the High Capacity cDNA Reverse Transcription Kit, and thus expressed TCRB transcripts were sequenced. Naive, central memory and regulatory T cell samples underwent deep immunoSEQ sequencing, averaging around 4 million total reads per sample. Sorted cells were lysed in RLT buffer and RNA was extracted with DNase-treated RNeasy Micro or Mini kits, depending on cell number. To prevent cross-contamination, every cell subset was processed on its own, while patient and healthy donor samples were processed together. The immunoSEQ multiplex PCR was used to amplify TCRB sequences from cDNA, yielding 87-bp fragments that span the CDR3 region. Sequencing of the amplicons was performed on the Illumina HiSeq platform. The paper's data handling went like this. PCR bias was corrected computationally using synthetic template baselines, and reads within Hamming distance 2 were collapsed, with unmergeable singletons discarded. Reads were aligned to IMGT to assign V, D and J genes, CDR3 length, and insertions or deletions at six rearrangement sites. Within each subset, clonotype counts were normalized to sorted cell number, and only after that were true diversity and Gini coefficients computed with the tcR R package. The overlap coefficient, calculated on TCRB nucleotide sequences, was used to quantify repertoire sharing. The table comes from immuneACCESS by way of TCRdb, which keeps in-frame sequences with V and J called. Part of the clones is missing from these tables; in studies checked, under half for an unresolved V gene and the rest for unknown reasons. V, J and clone size are those of that table, while D and trimming were read from the DNA. The sample records 110,000 to 150,000 clones, about 7% of which are singletons. The ten top clones hold roughly 1.5% of the sample.

This clone occurred a few times. What this receptor recognizes is not known. There are no base qualities to consult, and no much larger clone falls within one base. This clonotype was sampled from a woman aged 30 to 39 in good health. Specimen: central memory CD4+ T cells from blood. This receptor chain uses TRBV7-3 and TRBJ2-6, with a weak D call of TRBD2 (5 bases match). Read as DNA, the sequence is TGTGCCAGCAGCTCTCAGCTCGGACTCTCTGGGGCCAACGTCCTGACTTTC. It translates to CASSSQLGLSGANVLTF.